This TCR beta chain stems from a study of blood T cell repertoires in COVID-19. Study-level background: The analysed material was cDNA or gDNA that came from T cells, B-cell-depleted T cells, or PBMCs.

This clone was seen just once. The CDR3 is made up of 14 amino acids. V was trimmed by 5 bases and J by 6 bases, leaving 16 bases between them. Germline CDR1 is SGHNT and CDR2 is YENEEA. The protocol was immunoSEQ multiplex PCR, while the TCRdb copy is restricted to in-frame clones and leaves out a portion. The sample includes just over 250,000 clones, about 89% of them seen just once. The TCR originated in a man aged 35 to 55 who had recovered from COVID-19. V gene TRBV11-3 combines with J gene TRBJ1-1; weak D call: TRBD1 (6 bases). Sequenced: peripheral blood. The CDR3 region is CASSPGQPGAEAFF. The CDR3 coding sequence is TGTGCCAGCAGCCCCGGACAGCCCGGGGCTGAAGCTTTCTTT.